This T cell receptor (beta chain) is from a study of blood T cell repertoires in COVID-19 (TCRdb year 2020). For the wider study: The collaborator samples originated in the United States, Italy and Spain and spanned the acute and convalescent phases of COVID-19. Samples came from the ongoing ImmuneRACE study (first 160 participants) plus 1,254 subjects from 6 global collaborators. The sample metadata nearly always contained a de-identified subject ID, COVID-19 status, age in years and sex. Where available, HLA class I and class II types were obtained from metadata supplied by the sample provider rather than from assay-based typing. Subjects who had been exposed to COVID-19, were actively infected with it, or had recovered from it provided the deeply sampled blood TCRbeta repertoires that made up the dataset. The repertoires were released in a freely available public database intended as a resource for research on the immune response to SARS-CoV-2. The prospective study material was composed of cDNA or gDNA derived from T cells, B-cell-depleted T cells, or PBMCs.

Remarks on this clone: What antigen it recognizes has not been identified. Base-call qualities are not available, and no considerably larger clone is one nucleotide away.

Overall study outcomes, separate from this receptor: The amount of clinical and demographic metadata varied by source and participant and was provided uncurated.

V trim: 1 base; J trim: 8 bases; unmatched bases: 6. From a lookup of the germline V gene, CDR1 and CDR2 are LGHNA and YNFKEQ. Inclusive of the bounding cysteine and phenylalanine, the CDR3 is 15 residues long. CDR3 DNA only is kept here, 45 bases in frame from base 1. One collaborating source in Seattle enrolled patients during active infection and followed them longitudinally through the course of disease. The collaborating institutions used their own protocols to collect whole blood in K2EDTA tubes. Collaborator samples were shipped for TCRbeta analysis as frozen whole blood, isolated PBMCs, or DNA extracted from either sample type. The immunoSEQ Assay, a bias-controlled multiplex PCR, was used to amplify TCRbeta CDR3 regions from genomic DNA. The source study handled its data this way. Within the assay, amplification of reference gene primers was used to estimate how many nucleated cells each sample contained. To quantify the absolute abundance of each unique TCRbeta CDR3 rearrangement, sequence reads were collapsed and filtered. For each sample, productive Simpson clonality was calculated as the square root of Simpson's diversity index across productive rearrangements. The table comes from immuneACCESS by way of TCRdb, which keeps in-frame sequences with V and J called. Part of the clones is missing from these tables; in studies checked, under half for an unresolved V gene and the rest for unknown reasons. The V and J calls and clone size were taken over from that table, and D and trimming were inferred from the DNA. This sample has approximately 270,000 clones in its table, and under 85% of those were observed once. Together, the top ten hold about 1% of the sample.

This TCR came from a human donor with COVID-19, enrolled during active disease. The donor label of this sample is uncertain. The sequence is built from TRBV4-2 and TRBJ2-2; a stretch of 8 junction bases matches TRBD2. The sequenced sample consisted of peripheral blood. The bases read TGTGCCAGCAGCCAAGTCCTCGGGAGGGAAGGGGAGCTGTTTTTT. This codes for CASSQVLGREGELFF.